Listed below are T cell receptor beta chains from one sample, sequenced in a study of shared clonotypes between healthy human individuals. Using immunoSEQ multiplex PCR, the repertoire was profiled, and TCRdb retains in-frame clones only, with some absent. This table has around 600,000 clones, about 97% appearing once. Sequencing used naive CD4+ T cells sorted from blood. The receptors were gathered from a woman aged 30 to 39 in good health. Both conserved end residues are part of each CDR3. A D gene is named only where the DNA matches it firmly. For some rows the clone size is stated as once, few or many, or as a class when expanded; others skip it.

16	TRBV6-4	TRBJ1-5	NA	NA	CASSDAGSVVNQPQHF	TGTGCCAGCAGTGACGCGGGGAGTGTTGTCAATCAGCCCCAGCATTTT
15	TRBV6-4	TRBJ1-2	NA	NA	CASSDPGSSNYGYTF	TGTGCCAGCAGTGACCCGGGTAGTTCGAACTATGGCTACACCTTC
13	TRBV5-1	TRBJ2-7	TRBD2	NA	CASSRIAGGEQYF	TGCGCCAGCAGCCGTATAGCGGGAGGCGAGCAGTACTTC
14	TRBV2	TRBJ2-7	NA	NA	CASESSEYSYEQYF	TGTGCCAGCGAGAGTTCAGAATATTCCTACGAGCAGTACTTC
13	TRBV28	TRBJ1-5	NA	NA	CASSIRGRFVQHF	TGTGCCAGCAGTATCAGGGGCCGATTTGTCCAGCATTTT
14	TRBV5-1	TRBJ2-1	NA	NA	CASSRPGAYNEQFF	TGCGCCAGCAGCAGGCCGGGCGCCTACAATGAGCAGTTCTTC
17	TRBV19	TRBJ2-1	TRBD2	NA	CASSIVSGSGGYNEQFF	TGTGCCAGTAGTATAGTGTCTGGTAGCGGGGGCTACAATGAGCAGTTCTTC
13	TRBV4-2	TRBJ2-5	NA	NA	CASSQEEYETQYF	TGTGCCAGCAGCCAAGAAGAGTATGAGACCCAGTACTTC
14	TRBV7-2	TRBJ1-1	NA	NA	CASSLVGSNTEAFF	TGTGCCAGCAGCTTAGTAGGGTCGAACACTGAAGCTTTCTTT
14	TRBV7-9	TRBJ2-7	TRBD1	NA	CASSSPGQGGEQYF	TGTGCCAGCAGCTCCCCGGGACAGGGGGGGGAGCAGTACTTC
15	TRBV2	TRBJ2-7	NA	NA	CASSIFPNPSYEQYF	TGTGCCAGCAGTATATTCCCCAACCCCTCCTACGAGCAGTACTTC
16	TRBV11-2	TRBJ1-2	NA	NA	CASSLVARASHYGYTF	TGTGCCAGCAGCTTAGTCGCCAGGGCTTCCCACTATGGCTACACCTTC
14	TRBV18	TRBJ1-1	NA	NA	CASSPPGTNTEAFF	TGTGCCAGCTCACCACCGGGGACCAACACTGAAGCTTTCTTT
13	TRBV19	TRBJ2-7	NA	once	CASSIGRGYEQYF	TGTGCCAGTAGTATCGGCCGGGGATACGAGCAGTACTTC
14	TRBV5-1	TRBJ2-7	TRBD2	NA	CASSLGTSGDEQYF	TGCGCCAGCAGCCTCGGGACTAGCGGAGACGAGCAGTACTTC
14	TRBV27	TRBJ2-7	NA	NA	CASTSSGATYEQYF	TGTGCCAGCACCTCTTCTGGGGCGACCTACGAGCAGTACTTC
14	TRBV7-9	TRBJ1-4	TRBD1	NA	CASSLQGAGEKLFF	TGTGCCAGCAGCTTGCAGGGGGCGGGTGAAAAACTGTTTTTT